This T cell receptor beta chain originates from a study of CD8 T cells in ankylosing spondylitis. V dropped 8 bases and J dropped 7 bases, with 18 bases sitting between them. The CDR3 sequence is 13 residues long. In this sample, this clonotype turned up a few times. MiXCR, run by TCRdb on the 5' RACE reads, gives a single entry per CDR3 protein. The table has just over 350,000 distinct CDR3 sequences, roughly 22% seen once; the top ten hold around 13%. Sequencing used blood, either unsorted or a sorted T cell fraction (not recorded which). This clonotype was obtained from a male donor with ankylosing spondylitis or in good health (not recorded which). The J gene is TRBJ2-7, the V gene TRBV12-3 or TRBV12-4; D may correspond to TRBD1 or TRBD2 (6 bases each). The chain's CDR3 is CASQTEGGREQYF. DNA for the CDR3: TGTGCCAGCCAAACGGAGGGGGGCCGGGAGCAGTACTTC.